This paragraph covers one TCR beta chain sequence. The source of the sample is a study of blood T cell repertoires in COVID-19. For the study at large: Whether acute or convalescent, the COVID-19 samples came from the United States, Italy and Spain.

Method: immunoSEQ multiplex PCR; TCRdb's copy keeps in-frame clones and lacks some. The sample consists of over 200,000 clones, 80% to 90% of them appearing once. The sequence came from a woman in her 50s with acute or convalescent COVID-19. Sequences were obtained from peripheral blood.

CDR3 nucleotide sequence: TGTGCCAGCACTGATGCGGTGGGAACTAATGAAAAACTGTTTTTT. Residues: CASTDAVGTNEKLFF. The chain couples TRBV28 to TRBJ1-4; D not certain. V lost 7 bases and J 1 base, leaving 13 bases between the germline ends. The CDR3 is 15 residues long. CDR1 is MDHEN and CDR2 is SYDVKM in the germline V gene.